These 4 T cell receptor beta chains originate from one sample sequenced in a study of radiotherapy plus CTLA-4 blockade in lung cancer. Generated by immunoSEQ multiplex PCR, the TCRdb table keeps only in-frame clones and is missing some. The sample consists of about 120,000 clones, 80% to 90% of them appearing once. The sequenced sample was peripheral blood, obtained from a patient treated with radiotherapy plus ipilimumab. The receptors shown here come from a human donor with non-small cell lung cancer that progressed on radiotherapy plus ipilimumab.

This clone was found once. The chain joins TRBV19 to TRBJ1-5; D perhaps matches TRBD1 (5 bases). V dropped 4 bases and J dropped 8 bases, with 15 bases sitting between them. Germline V gene data show CDR1 as LNHDA and CDR2 as SQIVND (reference sequence). CDR3 length: 14 amino acids. CDR3 region: CASSTEGLGEPQHF. The CDR3 region has the DNA TGTGCCAGTAGTACCGAAGGATTAGGGGAGCCCCAGCATTTT. The full variable domain, rest sourced from reference TRBV19 and TRBJ1-5, is DGGITQSPKYLFRKEGQNVTLSCEQNLNHDAMYWYRQDPGQGLRLIYYSQIVNDFQKGDIAEGYSVSREKKESFPLTVTSAQKNPTAFYLCASSTEGLGEPQHFGDGTRLSIL.

The chain carries TRBV9 and TRBJ2-3; 9 bases line up with TRBD2. CDR3 length: 16 amino acids. V lost 4 bases and J lost 4; bases outside the gene matches: 10. CDR1 is SGDLS, CDR2 YYNGEE, per germline. In DNA, the CDR3 is TGTGCCAGCAGCCGTGCGGGAGGGGTTTTTCCAGATACGCAGTATTTT. Amino acid sequence: CASSRAGGVFPDTQYF.

CDR3: CASKPGTGAYGYTF. CDR3 sequence (DNA): TGTGCCAGCAAGCCCGGGACAGGGGCCTATGGCTACACCTTC. The chain has TRBV27 and TRBJ1-2; 10 nucleotides align to TRBD1. From germline, CDR1 is MNHEY and CDR2 SMNVEV (reference sequence). The CDR3 runs 14 residues. The V gene end was trimmed by 7 bases and the J gene end by 4 bases; junction bases not matched to a gene: 6.

This chain connects TRBV30 to TRBJ2-1; D is perhaps TRBD1 or TRBD2 (6 bases each). Looked up from germline, CDR1 is GTSNPN and CDR2 is SVGIG (reference sequence). This CDR3 has 13 residues. With 3 bases removed from V and 14 bases from J, the gap between germline ends came to 20 bases. The CDR3 DNA follows: TGTGCCTGGAGGGGATGGGGGGCCCCCCAGAAGTTCTTC. Its translation is CAWRGWGAPQKFF.